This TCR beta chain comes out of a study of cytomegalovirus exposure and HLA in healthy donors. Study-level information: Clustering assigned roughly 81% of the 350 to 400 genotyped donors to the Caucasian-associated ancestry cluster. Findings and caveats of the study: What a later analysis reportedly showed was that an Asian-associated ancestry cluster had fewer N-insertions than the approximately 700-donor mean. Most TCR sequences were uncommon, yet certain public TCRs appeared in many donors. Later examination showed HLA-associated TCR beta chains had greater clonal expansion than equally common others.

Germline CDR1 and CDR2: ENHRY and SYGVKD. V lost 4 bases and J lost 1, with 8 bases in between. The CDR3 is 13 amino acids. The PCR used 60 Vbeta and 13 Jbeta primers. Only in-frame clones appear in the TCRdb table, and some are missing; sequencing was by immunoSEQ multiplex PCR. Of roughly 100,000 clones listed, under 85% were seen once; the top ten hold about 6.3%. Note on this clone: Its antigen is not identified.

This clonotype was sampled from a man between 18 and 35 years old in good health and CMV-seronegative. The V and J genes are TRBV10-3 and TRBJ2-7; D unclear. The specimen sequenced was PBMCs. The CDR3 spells CAISGRQSYEQYF. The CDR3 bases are TGTGCCATCAGTGGGCGGCAGTCCTACGAGCAGTACTTC.